This entry is about one TCR beta chain. Its target is unknown. This sample was included in a study of cytomegalovirus exposure and HLA in healthy donors. V lost 4 bases, J lost 2 bases, and 12 bases stayed unmatched. CDR3 length equals 16 residues. The germline V gene encodes CDR1 SGHKS and CDR2 YYEKEE (reference sequence). General study results and limits: TCR beta sequences reportedly predicted most subjects' HLA-A and HLA-B alleles accurately. High specificity and sensitivity for cytomegalovirus status were reported for the classifier. A few V segments could not be told apart, such as TRBV6-2 and TRBV6-3, and were left out.

13 Jbeta primers and 60 Vbeta primers were used for the PCR. Assay used: immunoSEQ multiplex PCR; TCRdb lists only in-frame clones, some missing. Here the sample spans roughly 200,000 clones, around 77% being singletons. This clonotype was sampled from a man aged 55 to 69 in good health and CMV-seronegative. Source material: PBMCs. V and J are TRBV5-5 and TRBJ2-7, with 7 bases lining up with TRBD1. This CDR3 is CASSLLQGSGTYEQYF. The CDR3 coding sequence is TGTGCCAGCAGCCTCCTACAGGGGAGTGGGACCTACGAGCAGTACTTC.